Sequencing of this T cell receptor beta chain was carried out in a study of tumor-infiltrating lymphocytes in primary liver carcinoma. Overall study findings and caveats: No more than about 8-24% of top clones could be seen in all five tumor regions.

Details on this clonotype: Its specificity is unknown.

The CDR3 loop spans 13 amino acids. Trimming cost V 8 bases and J 15 bases; bases outside gene matches: 16. A constant-region primer served to make TCR beta cDNA from about 530 ng total RNA. Sequencing libraries for TCR beta derived from three nested multiplex PCR rounds that used slightly modified ARM-PCR. The study ran its first two PCR rounds for approximately 10 cycles each, using TRBV1-TRBV30 forward primers and a C-beta reverse primer. Each CDR3 protein is one row after TCRdb ran MiXCR on the multiplex PCR reads. The sample shows fewer than 200,000 distinct CDR3 sequences, around four fifths of them seen only once. Joint extraction of RNA and DNA used roughly 18-34 mg of bulk tissue that was unsorted. Patients underwent resection of primary liver carcinoma.

This rearrangement joins TRBV12-3 or TRBV12-4 to TRBJ2-1, with TRBD2 identical over 7 bases. This clonotype was obtained from a man aged 35 to 55 with primary liver carcinoma and hepatitis B virus infection. The source material was tumor tissue from primary liver carcinoma. The CDR3, as DNA: TGTGCCAGCGTCGGACTAGTGGGCCCCAGAGGGTTCTTC. Its translation is CASVGLVGPRGFF.